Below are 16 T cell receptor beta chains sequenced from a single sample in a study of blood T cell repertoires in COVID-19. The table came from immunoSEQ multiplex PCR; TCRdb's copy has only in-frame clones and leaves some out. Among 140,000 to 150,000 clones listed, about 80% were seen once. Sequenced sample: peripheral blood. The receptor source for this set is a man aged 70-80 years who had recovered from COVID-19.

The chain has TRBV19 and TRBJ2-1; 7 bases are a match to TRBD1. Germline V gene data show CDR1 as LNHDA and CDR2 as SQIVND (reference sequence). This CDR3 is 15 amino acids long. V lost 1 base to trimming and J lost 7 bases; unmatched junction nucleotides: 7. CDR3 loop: CASSIGEGAWNEQFF. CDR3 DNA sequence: TGTGCCAGTAGTATAGGCGAGGGGGCGTGGAATGAGCAGTTCTTC.

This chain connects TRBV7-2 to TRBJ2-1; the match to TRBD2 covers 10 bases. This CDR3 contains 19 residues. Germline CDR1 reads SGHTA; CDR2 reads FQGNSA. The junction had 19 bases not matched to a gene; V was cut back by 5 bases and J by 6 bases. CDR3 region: CASSPQDMRLAGVFNEQFF. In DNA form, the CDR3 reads TGTGCCAGCAGCCCACAGGACATGAGGCTAGCGGGGGTTTTCAATGAGCAGTTCTTC.

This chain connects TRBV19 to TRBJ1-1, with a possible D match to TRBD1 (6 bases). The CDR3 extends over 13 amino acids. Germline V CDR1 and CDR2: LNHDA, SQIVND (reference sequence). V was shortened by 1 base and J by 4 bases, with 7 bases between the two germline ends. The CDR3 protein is CASSIGRGTEAFF. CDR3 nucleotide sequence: TGTGCCAGTAGTATAGGCAGGGGCACTGAAGCTTTCTTT.

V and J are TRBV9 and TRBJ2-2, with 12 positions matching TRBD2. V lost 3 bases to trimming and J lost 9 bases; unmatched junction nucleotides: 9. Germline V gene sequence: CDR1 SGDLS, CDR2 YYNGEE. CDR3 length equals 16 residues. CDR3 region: CASSGRTSGERWELFF. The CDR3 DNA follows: TGTGCCAGCAGCGGACGGACTAGCGGGGAGAGGTGGGAGCTGTTTTTT. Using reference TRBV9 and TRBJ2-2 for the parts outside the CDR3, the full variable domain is DSGVTQTPKHLITATGQRVTLRCSPRSGDLSVYWYQQSLDQGLQFLIQYYNGEERAKGNILERFSAQQFPDLHSELNLSSLELGDSALYFCASSGRTSGERWELFFGEGSRLTVL.

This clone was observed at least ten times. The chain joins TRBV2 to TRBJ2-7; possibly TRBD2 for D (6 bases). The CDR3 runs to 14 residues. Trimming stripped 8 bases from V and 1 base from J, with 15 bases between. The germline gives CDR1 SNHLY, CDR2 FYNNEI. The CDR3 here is CASWVDGTSYEQYF. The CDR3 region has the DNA TGTGCCAGCTGGGTTGACGGGACTTCCTACGAGCAGTACTTC.

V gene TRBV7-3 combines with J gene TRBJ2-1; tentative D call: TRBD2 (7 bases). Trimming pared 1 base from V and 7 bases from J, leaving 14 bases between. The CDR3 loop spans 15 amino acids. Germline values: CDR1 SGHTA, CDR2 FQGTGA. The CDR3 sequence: CASSLMGGLENEQFF. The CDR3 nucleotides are TGTGCCAGCAGCTTAATGGGGGGGCTGGAAAATGAGCAGTTCTTC.

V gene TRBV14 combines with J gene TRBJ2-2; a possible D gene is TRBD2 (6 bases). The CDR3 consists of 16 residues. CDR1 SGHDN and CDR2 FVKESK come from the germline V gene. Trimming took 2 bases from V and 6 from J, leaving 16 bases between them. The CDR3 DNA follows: TGTGCCAGCAGCCAACGACCCGGGACTCCCCCCGGGGAGCTGTTTTTT. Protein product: CASSQRPGTPPGELFF.

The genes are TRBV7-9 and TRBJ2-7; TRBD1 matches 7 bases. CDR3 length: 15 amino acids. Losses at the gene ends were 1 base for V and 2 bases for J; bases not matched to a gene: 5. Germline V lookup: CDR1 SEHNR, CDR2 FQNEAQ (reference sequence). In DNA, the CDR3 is TGTGCCAGCAGCTTAGTCCCGGGACAGACCTACGAGCAGTACTTC. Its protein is CASSLVPGQTYEQYF.

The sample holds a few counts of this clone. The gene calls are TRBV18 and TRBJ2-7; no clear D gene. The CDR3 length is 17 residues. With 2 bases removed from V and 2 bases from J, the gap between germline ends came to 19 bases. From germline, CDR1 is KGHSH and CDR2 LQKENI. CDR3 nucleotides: TGTGCCAGCTCACCAATTTCATCGGGTGGCCGAACCTACGAGCAGTACTTC. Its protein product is CASSPISSGGRTYEQYF.

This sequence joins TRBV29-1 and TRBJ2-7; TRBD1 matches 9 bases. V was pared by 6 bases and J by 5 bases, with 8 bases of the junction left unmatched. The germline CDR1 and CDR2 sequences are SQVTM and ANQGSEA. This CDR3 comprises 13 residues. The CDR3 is CSVNSGTGNEQYF. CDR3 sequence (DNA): TGCAGCGTAAATTCAGGGACAGGGAACGAGCAGTACTTC.

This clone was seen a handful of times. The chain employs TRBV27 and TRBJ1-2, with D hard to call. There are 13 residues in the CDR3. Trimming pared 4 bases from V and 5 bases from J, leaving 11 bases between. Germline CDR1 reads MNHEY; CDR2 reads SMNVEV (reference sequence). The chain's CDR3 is CASSYGRDYGYTF. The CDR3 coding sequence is TGTGCCAGCAGTTATGGACGGGATTATGGCTACACCTTC.

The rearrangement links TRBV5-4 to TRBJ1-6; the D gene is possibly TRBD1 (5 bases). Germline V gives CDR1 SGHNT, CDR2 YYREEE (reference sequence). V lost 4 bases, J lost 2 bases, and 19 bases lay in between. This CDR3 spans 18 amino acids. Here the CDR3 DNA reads TGTGCCAGCAGCCCCGGGGGTGCAGGAGGAACCTATAATTCACCCCTCCACTTT. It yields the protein CASSPGGAGGTYNSPLHF.

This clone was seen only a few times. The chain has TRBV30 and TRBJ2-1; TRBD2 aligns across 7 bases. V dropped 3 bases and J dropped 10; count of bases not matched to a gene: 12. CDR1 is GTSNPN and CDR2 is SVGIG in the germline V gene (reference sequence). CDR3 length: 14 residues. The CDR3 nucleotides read TGTGCCTGGAGCGCCGGGACTTGGGGGGGGGAGCAGTTCTTC. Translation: CAWSAGTWGGEQFF.

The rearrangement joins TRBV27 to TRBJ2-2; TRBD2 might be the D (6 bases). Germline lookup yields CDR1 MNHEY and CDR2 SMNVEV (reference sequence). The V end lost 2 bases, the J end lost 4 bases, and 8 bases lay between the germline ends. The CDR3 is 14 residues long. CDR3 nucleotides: TGTGCCAGCAGTTTAGGGGGGTCCACCGGGGAGCTGTTTTTT. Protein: CASSLGGSTGELFF.

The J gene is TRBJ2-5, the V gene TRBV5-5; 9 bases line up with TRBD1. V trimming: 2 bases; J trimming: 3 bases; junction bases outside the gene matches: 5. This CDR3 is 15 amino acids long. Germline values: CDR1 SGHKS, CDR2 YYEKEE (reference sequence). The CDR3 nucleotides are TGTGCCAGCAGCTTTTTAGGACAGGGGAAAGAGACCCAGTACTTC. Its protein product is CASSFLGQGKETQYF.

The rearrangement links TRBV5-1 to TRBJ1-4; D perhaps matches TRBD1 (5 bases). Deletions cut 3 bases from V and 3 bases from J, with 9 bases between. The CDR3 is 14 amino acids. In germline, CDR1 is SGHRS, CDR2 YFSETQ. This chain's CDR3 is CASSSGSANEKLFF. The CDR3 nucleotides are TGCGCCAGCAGCTCAGGGTCGGCTAATGAAAAACTGTTTTTT.